The clone carrying this T cell receptor beta chain was picked up one time. The antigen remains undetermined. Produced via immunoSEQ multiplex PCR; TCRdb's table is partial and in-frame only. The sample contains millions of clones, around 96% of which appear only once. The CDR3 is 12 residues long. V lost 6 bases and J lost 3, with 9 bases in between. Germline V gene data show CDR1 as LNHDA and CDR2 as SQIVND (reference sequence). The sample belongs to a study of shared clonotypes between healthy human individuals. Selected positively for CCR7 and CD45RO-negative, naive CD8 cells excluded terminally differentiated effector memory CD45RA+ cells. Study-wide results and limits: Across four donors, naive CD4 shared 5% to 6%, naive CD8 around 4%, memory CD4 roughly 2.3%, memory CD8 0.4%.

This chain links TRBV19 with TRBJ2-7; a weak D match, TRBD1 (5 bases). Sequencing used naive CD8+ T cells sorted from blood. The TCR sequence derives from a man aged 18 to 35 in good health. This CDR3 is CASSDRFYEQYF. The CDR3 region has the DNA TGTGCCAGTAGCGACAGATTCTACGAGCAGTACTTC.